Listed here are 29 T cell receptor beta chains from one sample, sequenced in a study of T cell responses to AZD1222 COVID-19 vaccine. Profiled with immunoSEQ multiplex PCR; TCRdb holds only in-frame clones, not every one. The data contain roughly 120,000 clones, roughly four fifths of them singletons. The sequencing used peripheral blood, collected on day 0 of AZD1222 vaccination. These receptors all stem from an adult in good health.

The rearrangement links TRBV28 to TRBJ2-7; tentatively, D is TRBD1 (5 bases). Germline V lookup: CDR1 MDHEN, CDR2 SYDVKM. Between the trimmed V and J ends, which lost 3 bases and 4 bases, there was a span of 19 bases. The CDR3 loop spans 16 amino acids. Written as DNA, the CDR3 is TGTGCCAGCAGTTTGCTAGGGGTCACGCGGCGATACGAGCAGTACTTC. Protein: CASSLLGVTRRYEQYF.

In this sample, this clone turned up once. The chain is built from TRBV18 and TRBJ1-1, with a tentative D call TRBD1 (5 bases). Germline lookup yields CDR1 KGHSH and CDR2 LQKENI. V was pared by 3 bases and J by 1 base, with 18 bases between. There are 17 residues in the CDR3. CDR3 DNA: TGTGCCAGCTCACCCCTCCCGGGAGGGGTGGAGAACACTGAAGCTTTCTTT. Its translation: CASSPLPGGVENTEAFF.

CDR3 in amino acids: CASRTRTSDSYEQYF. For the CDR3, the DNA is TGTGCCAGCAGAACCCGGACTAGCGACTCCTACGAGCAGTACTTC. V is TRBV28 and J is TRBJ2-7; 9 bases are a match to TRBD2. Looked up from germline, CDR1 is MDHEN and CDR2 is SYDVKM. The length of the CDR3 is 15 residues. With 6 bases clipped from V and 0 bases from J, the junction kept 6 bases outside the gene matches.

The rearrangement joins TRBV6-4 to TRBJ1-5, with D perhaps TRBD1 (6 bases). The CDR3 spans 13 residues. Per germline, CDR1 MRHNA and CDR2 SNTAGT. V was trimmed by 5 bases and J by 7 bases, leaving 12 bases between them. Here the CDR3 DNA reads TGTGCCAGCAGTTGGACAGCGGGGCAGCCCCAGCATTTT. Translation gives CASSWTAGQPQHF.

The genes are TRBV20-1 and TRBJ1-1; the D is unclear. Germline V gives CDR1 DFQATT, CDR2 SNEGSKA (reference sequence). V lost 1 base and J lost 14, with 14 bases in between. The CDR3 sequence is 11 residues long. In DNA form, the CDR3 reads TGCAGTGCTAGAGGTACGGTTATCGACTTCTTT. It is translated as CSARGTVIDFF.

The chain couples TRBV28 to TRBJ2-1; 10 bases agree with TRBD2. Germline V gene lookup returns CDR1 MDHEN and CDR2 SYDVKM. Trimming cost V 5 bases and J 5 bases; bases outside gene matches: 9. The CDR3 extends over 16 amino acids. The chain's CDR3 is CASSSWERGGNNEQFF. CDR3 coding DNA: TGTGCCAGCAGTAGCTGGGAGCGGGGGGGGAACAATGAGCAGTTCTTC.

The chain recombines TRBV5-1 with TRBJ2-7; D might be TRBD1 (6 bases). V shed 0 bases and J shed 1 base, with 11 bases lying between them. Per the germline V gene, CDR1 is SGHRS and CDR2 is YFSETQ. CDR3 length equals 15 residues. The CDR3 DNA is TGCGCCAGCAGCTTGGCACAGGGAAAGTCCTACGAGCAGTACTTC. Translating it yields CASSLAQGKSYEQYF. Using reference TRBV5-1 and TRBJ2-7 for the parts outside the CDR3, the full variable domain is KAGVTQTPRYLIKTRGQQVTLSCSPISGHRSVSWYQQTPGQGLQFLFEYFSETQRNKGNFPGRFSGRQFSNSRSEMNVSTLELGDSALYLCASSLAQGKSYEQYFGPGTRLTVT.

Here the CDR3 DNA reads TGTGCCAGCAGTGCCCGGGATACTGAAGCTTTCTTT. Its translation is CASSARDTEAFF. This chain connects TRBV6-1 to TRBJ1-1; D is unresolved. Germline assignment: CDR1 MNHNS and CDR2 SASEGT. The CDR3 has 12 residues. With 4 bases removed from V and 5 bases from J, the gap between germline ends came to 8 bases.

V and J are TRBV6-5 and TRBJ2-5, with D unresolved. V lost 5 bases, J lost 5 bases, and 12 bases lay in between. CDR1 is MNHEY and CDR2 is SVGAGI in the germline V gene. This CDR3 has 13 amino acids. CDR3 nucleotide sequence: TGTGCCAGCAGTCTACCTGGTCGGGAGACCCAGTACTTC. Its protein product is CASSLPGRETQYF.

The rearrangement joins TRBV30 to TRBJ1-2, with a weak D call TRBD1 (6 bases). The germline CDR1 and CDR2 sequences are GTSNPN and SVGIG (reference sequence). V shed 2 bases and J shed 2 bases, with 9 bases lying between them. This CDR3 contains 13 residues. The CDR3 coding sequence is TGTGCCTGGAGTATGGGGGCGAACTATGGCTACACCTTC. It specifies CAWSMGANYGYTF. Full variable domain (missing parts from reference TRBV30 and TRBJ1-2): SQTIHQWPATLVQPVGSPLSLECTVEGTSNPNLYWYRQAAGRGLQLLFYSVGIGQISSEVPQNLSASRPQDRQFILSSKKLLLSDSGFYLCAWSMGANYGYTFGSGTRLTVV.

CDR3 loop: CASSSGSNQPQHF. The CDR3 DNA is TGTGCCAGCAGCTCAGGAAGCAATCAGCCCCAGCATTTT. This chain joins TRBV5-6 and TRBJ1-5, with no clear D. The germline CDR1 and CDR2 sequences are SGHDT and YYEEEE. This CDR3 contains 13 residues. V dropped 3 bases and J dropped 1 base, with 5 bases sitting between them.

A few counts support this clone. The chain is built from TRBV2 and TRBJ1-5, with 7 bases matching TRBD1. Trimming took 4 bases from V and 1 from J; bases not matched to a gene: 4. Germline loops: CDR1 SNHLY, CDR2 FYNNEI. The CDR3 spans 15 residues. The CDR3: CASSAGTESNQPQHF. The CDR3 DNA reads as TGTGCCAGCAGTGCTGGGACAGAAAGCAATCAGCCCCAGCATTTT.

In its sample, this clone was seen many times. This sequence joins TRBV19 and TRBJ1-5; D not certain. The CDR3 is 15 amino acids. Per germline, CDR1 LNHDA and CDR2 SQIVND (reference sequence). The ends were cut back, 0 bases at V and 3 bases at J, with 9 bases in the middle. The CDR3 is CASSIEGLNNQPQHF. CDR3 nucleotides: TGTGCCAGTAGTATAGAAGGCTTAAACAATCAGCCCCAGCATTTT.

This clone was counted a few times. The chain carries TRBV28 and TRBJ1-1, with a tentative D call TRBD1 (6 bases). The CDR3 extends over 15 amino acids. V was clipped by 7 bases and J by 4 bases, with 19 bases between them. CDR1 is MDHEN and CDR2 is SYDVKM in the germline V gene. The CDR3 nucleotides are TGTGCCAGCACCCAAGGGGGGGCGCAGGGCACTGAAGCTTTCTTT. It is translated as CASTQGGAQGTEAFF.

This clone was seen a single time. The chain joins TRBV28 to TRBJ2-3; 7 bases fit TRBD1. J was trimmed by 2 bases and V by 4 bases; bases with no gene match: 6. This CDR3 is 15 amino acids long. CDR1 and CDR2 (germline): MDHEN, SYDVKM. Here the CDR3 DNA reads TGTGCCAGCAGTTACGGGACAGCCCTCACAGATACGCAGTATTTT. Protein product: CASSYGTALTDTQYF.

CDR3 sequence reads: CASSPRTGGAWNTEAFF. The DNA for the CDR3 is TGTGCCAGCAGCCCAAGGACAGGGGGCGCCTGGAACACTGAAGCTTTCTTT. The rearrangement uses TRBV7-6 and TRBJ1-1, with 11 bases that match TRBD1. There are 17 residues in the CDR3. Germline CDR1 and CDR2: SGHVS and FNYEAQ. With 5 bases clipped from V and 1 base from J, the junction kept 9 bases outside the gene matches. Drawing the rest from reference TRBV7-6 and TRBJ1-1, the complete variable domain is GAGVSQSPRYKVTKRGQDVALRCDPISGHVSLYWYRQALGQGPEFLTYFNYEAQQDKSGLPNDRFSAERPEGSISTLTIQRTEQRDSAMYRCASSPRTGGAWNTEAFFGQGTRLTVV.

This clone was seen only a few times. The chain uses TRBV7-9 and TRBJ2-6, with a tentative D call TRBD1 (5 bases). The CDR3 is made up of 16 amino acids. Germline V lookup: CDR1 SEHNR, CDR2 FQNEAQ (reference sequence). V lost 11 bases and J lost 0, with 17 bases in between. CDR3 sequence: CACPSVQGSGANVLTF. The CDR3 bases are TGTGCCTGTCCCTCCGTCCAGGGCTCTGGGGCCAACGTCCTGACTTTC.

The chain combines TRBV5-1 with TRBJ1-2; TRBD1 might be the D (6 bases). The CDR3 length is 13 residues. Trimming removed 3 bases from V and 7 bases from J, with 13 bases in between. Germline-derived CDR1 and CDR2 are SGHRS and YFSETQ. CDR3 bases: TGCGCCAGCAGCTCAGGGGTTATTGGTGGCTACACCTTC. The encoded protein is CASSSGVIGGYTF. Full variable domain (rest looked up from reference TRBV5-1 and TRBJ1-2): KAGVTQTPRYLIKTRGQQVTLSCSPISGHRSVSWYQQTPGQGLQFLFEYFSETQRNKGNFPGRFSGRQFSNSRSEMNVSTLELGDSALYLCASSSGVIGGYTFGSGTRLTVV.

The V call is TRBV6-2 or TRBV6-3, the J call TRBJ2-3; 13 nucleotides agree with TRBD2. The germline V gene encodes CDR1 MNHEY and CDR2 SVGEGT. The CDR3 sequence is 16 residues long. J gave up 6 bases and V 5 bases, and 8 bases lay outside the gene matches. The DNA for the CDR3 is TGTGCCAGCAGTCAGGGACTAGCGGGACTACTGGATACGCAGTATTTT. Translation gives CASSQGLAGLLDTQYF.

The chain is built from TRBV4-3 and TRBJ2-1; TRBD2 matches 9 bases. Per germline, CDR1 LGHNA and CDR2 YSLEER. The CDR3 contains 15 residues. Losses at the gene ends were 1 base for V and 4 bases for J; bases not matched to a gene: 2. CDR3 loop: CASSQVSGGYNEQFF. The DNA of the CDR3 is TGCGCCAGCAGCCAAGTAAGCGGGGGGTACAATGAGCAGTTCTTC.

J is TRBJ2-4 and V is TRBV28, with 9 bases identical to TRBD1. The CDR3 extends over 18 amino acids. V shed 2 bases and J 2 bases; nucleotides not matched to a gene: 10. Per germline, CDR1 MDHEN and CDR2 SYDVKM. CDR3 sequence: CASSLTTGGARTKNIQYF. In nucleotides, the CDR3 is TGTGCCAGCAGTTTAACTACAGGGGGCGCGAGGACCAAAAACATTCAGTACTTC. The variable domain in full, completed from reference TRBV28 and TRBJ2-4, reads DVKVTQSSRYLVKRTGEKVFLECVQDMDHENMFWYRQDPGLGLRLIYFSYDVKMKEKGDIPEGYSVSREKKERFSLILESASTNQTSMYLCASSLTTGGARTKNIQYFGAGTRLSVL.

The chain joins TRBV7-2 to TRBJ2-7; D possibly corresponds to TRBD2 (6 bases). The V and J ends lost 1 base and 3 bases respectively, with 13 bases between them. CDR3 length: 15 amino acids. CDR1 and CDR2 from the germline V gene are SGHTA and FQGNSA. The CDR3 loop reads CASSLEDSGYYEQYF. The CDR3 DNA follows: TGTGCCAGCAGCTTAGAGGATAGCGGCTACTACGAGCAGTACTTC.

This clone was observed a single time. V usage is TRBV6-2 or TRBV6-3 and J usage is TRBJ1-1; D is uncertain. Trimming cost V 5 bases and J 4 bases, with 14 bases left between them. Germline CDR1 and CDR2: MNHEY and SVGEGT. CDR3 size: 14 residues. The CDR3 spells CASSLPARVTEAFF. DNA for the CDR3: TGTGCCAGCAGTCTTCCTGCTCGAGTCACTGAAGCTTTCTTT.

J is TRBJ2-7 and V is TRBV28; TRBD1 or TRBD2 may be the D gene (7 bases each). This CDR3 is 14 amino acids long. Trimming cost V 6 bases and J 5 bases, with 17 bases left between them. Germline values: CDR1 MDHEN, CDR2 SYDVKM. DNA for the CDR3: TGTGCCAGCAGCCGCAGACAGGGAGGGGACGAGCAGTACTTC. Its protein product is CASSRRQGGDEQYF.

The chain links TRBV5-1 to TRBJ1-6, with TRBD1 as a possible D gene (6 bases). Trimming cost V 5 bases and J 2 bases, with 11 bases left between them. CDR1 is SGHRS, CDR2 YFSETQ, per germline. The length of the CDR3 is 15 residues. The CDR3 region is CASRSGVTYNSPLHF. CDR3 coding DNA: TGCGCCAGCAGATCAGGGGTCACCTATAATTCACCCCTCCACTTT.

This clone was seen a handful of times. This chain links TRBV5-1 with TRBJ2-7; D may be TRBD1 or TRBD2 (5 bases each). V was trimmed by 0 bases and J by 2 bases, leaving 12 bases between them. The CDR3 extends over 15 amino acids. CDR1 is SGHRS, CDR2 YFSETQ, per germline. The CDR3 DNA sequence: TGCGCCAGCAGCTTGGTACCGGGACGAACCTACGAGCAGTACTTC. Protein product: CASSLVPGRTYEQYF.

The rearrangement uses TRBV7-2 and TRBJ2-7; D is undetermined. The germline CDR1 and CDR2 sequences are SGHTA and FQGNSA. V was clipped by 5 bases and J by 0 bases, with 11 bases between them. This CDR3 region has 14 residues. The DNA of the CDR3 is TGTGCCAGCAGCGTCGGCGAAAGCTCCTACGAGCAGTACTTC. Protein product: CASSVGESSYEQYF.

V usage is TRBV4-3 and J usage is TRBJ2-1; D is uncertain. In germline, CDR1 is LGHNA, CDR2 YSLEER. The CDR3 is 13 amino acids. Trimming cost V 0 bases and J 12 bases, with 12 bases left between them. CDR3 region: CASSQDVSVGQFF. CDR3 nucleotides: TGCGCCAGCAGCCAAGATGTGTCGGTCGGGCAGTTCTTC.

The rearrangement links TRBV6-2 or TRBV6-3 to TRBJ1-5; D perhaps matches TRBD1 (6 bases). The V end was cut by 5 bases, the J end by 5 bases, with 13 bases between. CDR1 is MNHEY and CDR2 is SVGEGT in the germline V gene. The CDR3 runs to 14 residues. Here the CDR3 DNA reads TGTGCCAGCAGTCACGGGGGGGCCCATCAGCCCCAGCATTTT. This sequence encodes CASSHGGAHQPQHF.